The 19 T cell receptor beta chains listed next were all sequenced from one sample in a study of post-analysis software for immune sequencing data. Regarding the study as a whole: The five TRBV segments detected at higher frequency in patients than in controls included TRBV5-6, TRBV5-1 and TRBV20-1.

Unique molecular identifiers were built into the TCR beta cDNA libraries. TCRdb analysed the PCR reads with MiXCR anew, one entry per CDR3 protein. The sample holds hundreds of thousands of distinct CDR3 sequences, roughly 29% seen once. Antigens of these TCRs are unknown. The sequencing input was blood. Receptor source: a girl aged 5 to 17 with multiple sclerosis.

A note on this clonotype: Mismatch with germline at one junction end may stem from a read error. The V gene is TRBV6-5, the J gene TRBJ2-5; D could derive from TRBD1 or TRBD2 (5 bases each). The CDR3 extends over 16 amino acids. From germline, CDR1 is MNHEY and CDR2 SVGAGI. CDR3: CASSYSFVRVGETQNF. CDR3 DNA sequence: TGTGCCAGCAGTTACTCGTTCGTAAGGGTAGGGGAGACCCAGAACTTC.

The genes are TRBV7-9 and TRBJ2-1; D might be TRBD1 (6 bases). The CDR3 totals 17 residues. The germline gives CDR1 SEHNR, CDR2 FQNEAQ (reference sequence). Trimming cost V 1 base and J 7 bases, with 20 bases left between them. This CDR3 is CASSLGVTGRRSNEQFF. Written as DNA, the CDR3 is TGTGCCAGCAGCTTAGGAGTAACAGGGCGCAGATCGAATGAGCAGTTCTTC.

This clonotype has just a few counts. The gene calls are TRBV11-2 and TRBJ2-3; D ambiguous. Trimming pared 4 bases from V and 2 bases from J, leaving 10 bases between. CDR1 is SGHAT and CDR2 is FQNNGV in the germline V gene. There are 14 residues in the CDR3. DNA for the CDR3: TGTGCCAGCAGCTCTCTTAAAGACACAGATACGCAGTATTTT. Translation gives CASSSLKDTDTQYF. Combining the CDR3 with reference TRBV11-2 and TRBJ2-3 gives the whole variable domain EAGVAQSPRYKIIEKRQSVAFWCNPISGHATLYWYQQILGQGPKLLIQFQNNGVVDDSQLPKDRFSAERLKGVDSTLKIQPAKLEDSAVYLCASSSLKDTDTQYFGPGTRLTVL.

This clonotype was counted between two and nine times. V gene TRBV25-1 combines with J gene TRBJ1-2; the D gene is possibly TRBD1 (5 bases). Trimming shortened V by 5 bases and J by 7 bases, and 8 bases separated the two germline ends. The length of the CDR3 is 11 residues. CDR1 and CDR2 from the germline V gene are MGHDK and SYGVNS. The CDR3 sequence: CASSPGGGYTF. The CDR3 nucleotides are TGTGCCAGCAGTCCCGGGGGTGGCTACACCTTC.

This clonotype showed up just a few times. The chain couples TRBV12-3 or TRBV12-4 to TRBJ2-1; D ambiguous. CDR3 size: 13 residues. V dropped 7 bases and J dropped 5 bases, with 12 bases sitting between them. The CDR3 nucleotides read TGTGCCAGCACTCTTGGGAACCACAATGAGCAGTTCTTC. It specifies CASTLGNHNEQFF.

Note on this clonotype: One end of the junction does not line up with germline, which may come from a read error. The chain is built from TRBV4-3 and TRBJ2-6, with D perhaps given as TRBD1 or TRBD2 (6 bases each). The CDR3 is 19 residues long. CDR1 LGHNA and CDR2 YSLEER come from the germline V gene. Here the CDR3 reads CASSPRGQGLKSEANVLTF. The CDR3 DNA sequence: TGCGCCAGCAGCCCGCGGGGTCAGGGGCTTAAATCTGAGGCCAACGTCCTGACTTTC.

V gene TRBV20-1 combines with J gene TRBJ2-7; possible D gene TRBD1, 6 bases. The V end was cut by 6 bases, the J end by 0 bases, with 12 bases between. CDR1 is DFQATT and CDR2 is SNEGSKA in the germline V gene (reference sequence). CDR3 size: 13 residues. CDR3 loop: CSAQQGNSYEQYF. CDR3 coding DNA: TGCAGTGCCCAACAGGGCAACTCCTACGAGCAGTACTTC.

This clonotype was counted a few times. CDR3 in DNA: TGCGCCAGCAGCTTGGCCAAGGTGGGCCAAGAGACCCAGTACTTC. As protein: CASSLAKVGQETQYF. V is TRBV5-1 and J is TRBJ2-5; D not certain. V was trimmed by 0 bases and J by 1 base, leaving 10 bases between them. The CDR3 extends over 15 amino acids. Per germline, CDR1 SGHRS and CDR2 YFSETQ.

Concerning this clonotype: This sequence may be a read error, since a much larger clone differs from it by one base. This sequence joins TRBV27 and TRBJ2-7; D not resolved. CDR3 length equals 13 residues. Germline V gene sequence: CDR1 MNHEY, CDR2 SMNVEV (reference sequence). The CDR3 region has the DNA TGTGCCAGCAGTCTATCGCCGTCTGAGGAGCAGTACTTC. Translation: CASSLSPSEEQYF.

V gene TRBV12-3 or TRBV12-4 combines with J gene TRBJ2-5; D gene ambiguous. The V gene lost 5 bases and the J gene lost 5 bases, with 9 bases spanning the gap. This CDR3 is built from 12 residues. In DNA form, the CDR3 reads TGTGCCAGCAGTAAAACAGCGGAGACCCAGTACTTC. Translated: CASSKTAETQYF.

V and J are TRBV29-1 and TRBJ2-6; TRBD2 might be the D (5 bases). The CDR3 spans 17 residues. The V gene lost 0 bases and the J gene lost 0 bases, with 12 bases spanning the gap. The germline V gene encodes CDR1 SQVTM and CDR2 ANQGSEA. The CDR3 DNA is TGCAGCGTTGAAGATCGGGATCGGGACTCTGGGGCCAACGTCCTGACTTTC. Encoded protein: CSVEDRDRDSGANVLTF.

This clonotype was counted between two and nine times. The genes are TRBV4-3 and TRBJ2-1; no clear D gene. CDR1 and CDR2 from the germline V gene are LGHNA and YSLEER. Trimming removed 0 bases at V and 8 bases at J, with 11 bases between. The CDR3 totals 14 residues. The CDR3 nucleotides read TGCGCCAGCAGCCAAGATGCCATCAACGATGAGCAGTTCTTC. Residues: CASSQDAINDEQFF.

The chain joins TRBV9 to TRBJ1-1, with 8 bases fitting TRBD1. CDR1 SGDLS and CDR2 YYNGEE come from the germline V gene. This CDR3 has 15 residues. The V gene end was trimmed by 0 bases and the J gene end by 2 bases; junction bases not matched to a gene: 3. CDR3 sequence: CASSVVDRGNTEAFF. Here the CDR3 DNA reads TGTGCCAGCAGCGTAGTAGACAGGGGAAACACTGAAGCTTTCTTT. Full variable domain (rest looked up from reference TRBV9 and TRBJ1-1): DSGVTQTPKHLITATGQRVTLRCSPRSGDLSVYWYQQSLDQGLQFLIQYYNGEERAKGNILERFSAQQFPDLHSELNLSSLELGDSALYFCASSVVDRGNTEAFFGQGTRLTVV.

The chain uses TRBV7-9 and TRBJ2-4; unclear D gene. Near its end, the DNA agrees better with TRBJ2-7, so the J call may be wrong. CDR1 is SEHNR and CDR2 is FQNEAQ in the germline V gene (reference sequence). CDR3 length: 15 amino acids. For the CDR3, the DNA is TGTGCCAGCAGCAACCGGCAAGCCGGCGTGGACGAGCAGTACTTC. Amino acid sequence: CASSNRQAGVDEQYF.

The rearrangement links TRBV11-2 to TRBJ1-2, with no clear D. Trimming shortened V by 4 bases and J by 3 bases, and 24 bases separated the two germline ends. This CDR3 contains 18 residues. CDR1 SGHAT and CDR2 FQNNGV come from the germline V gene. The CDR3 DNA reads TGTGCCAGCAGCTCCAATAGAGACTACGGGCAGGCTGACTATGGCTACACCTTC. It encodes CASSSNRDYGQADYGYTF.

Points on this clonotype: This clone may be a read error of a much larger clone one base away. The chain couples TRBV10-3 to TRBJ1-2; TRBD1 is a possible D gene (5 bases). V was clipped by 4 bases and J by 7 bases, with 10 bases between them. CDR1 is ENHRY and CDR2 is SYGVKD in the germline V gene. CDR3 size: 12 residues. The CDR3 DNA follows: TGTGCCATCAGTGTCGACAGTTCTGGCTACACCTTC. It yields the protein CAISVDSSGYTF.

This clonotype came up a few times. This chain joins TRBV29-1 and TRBJ2-1; 10 bases align to TRBD1. V lost 6 bases to trimming and J lost 6 bases; unmatched junction nucleotides: 5. Germline CDR1 is SQVTM and CDR2 is ANQGSEA. The CDR3 length is 13 residues. The CDR3 loop is CSVGQGDSNEQFF. The CDR3 DNA sequence: TGCAGCGTCGGACAGGGGGACTCCAATGAGCAGTTCTTC.

The chain is built from TRBV29-1 and TRBJ2-1; tentatively, D is TRBD2 (6 bases). Trimming shortened V by 3 bases and J by 6 bases, and 9 bases separated the two germline ends. This CDR3 has 12 residues. Germline-derived CDR1 and CDR2 are SQVTM and ANQGSEA. CDR3 DNA sequence: TGCAGCGTTGAGGACGGGAGCAATGAGCAGTTCTTC. Amino acid sequence: CSVEDGSNEQFF.

This clonotype was observed a few times. The genes are TRBV5-1 and TRBJ1-1; 7 nucleotides agree with TRBD1. This CDR3 comprises 14 residues. Germline lookup yields CDR1 SGHRS and CDR2 YFSETQ. V trimming: 0 bases; J trimming: 1 base; junction bases outside the gene matches: 0. CDR3 sequence reads: CASSLEGANTEAFF. As DNA, the CDR3 is TGCGCCAGCAGCTTGGAGGGGGCGAACACTGAAGCTTTCTTT.